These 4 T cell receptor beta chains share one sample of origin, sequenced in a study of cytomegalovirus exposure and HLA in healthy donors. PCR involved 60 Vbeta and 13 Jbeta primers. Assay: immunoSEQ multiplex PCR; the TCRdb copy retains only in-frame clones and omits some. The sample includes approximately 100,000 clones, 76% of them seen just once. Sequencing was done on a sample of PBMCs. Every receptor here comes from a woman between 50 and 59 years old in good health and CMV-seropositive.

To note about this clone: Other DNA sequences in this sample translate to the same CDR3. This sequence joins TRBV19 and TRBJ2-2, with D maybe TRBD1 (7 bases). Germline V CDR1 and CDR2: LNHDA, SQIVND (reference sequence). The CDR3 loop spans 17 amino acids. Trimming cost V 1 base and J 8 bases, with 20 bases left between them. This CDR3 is CASSIVGRDSFTGELFF. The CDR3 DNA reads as TGTGCCAGTAGTATAGTAGGGCGGGACAGCTTCACTGGGGAGCTGTTTTTT.

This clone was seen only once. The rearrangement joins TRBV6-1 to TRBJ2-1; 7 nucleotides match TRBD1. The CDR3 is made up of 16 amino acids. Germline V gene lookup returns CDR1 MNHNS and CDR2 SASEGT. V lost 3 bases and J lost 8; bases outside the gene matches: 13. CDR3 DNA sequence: TGTGCCAGCAGTGAGAGACAGGGATCAGCGGTTCATGAGCAGTTCTTC. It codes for CASSERQGSAVHEQFF.

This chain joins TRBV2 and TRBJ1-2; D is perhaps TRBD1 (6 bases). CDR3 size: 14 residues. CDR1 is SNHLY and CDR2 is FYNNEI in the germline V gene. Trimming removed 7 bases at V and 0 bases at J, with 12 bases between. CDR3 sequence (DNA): TGTGCCAGCAAGAACAGGGAAGCTAACTATGGCTACACCTTC. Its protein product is CASKNREANYGYTF.

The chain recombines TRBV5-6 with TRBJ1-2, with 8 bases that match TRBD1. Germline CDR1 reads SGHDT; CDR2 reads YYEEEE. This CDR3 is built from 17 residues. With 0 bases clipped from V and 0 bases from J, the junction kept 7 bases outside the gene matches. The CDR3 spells CASSLDAGGITNYGYTF. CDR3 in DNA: TGTGCCAGCAGCTTGGATGCAGGGGGCATAACTAACTATGGCTACACCTTC.